This entry describes one TCR beta chain. What it binds is not known. The sample is drawn from a study of vaccination effects on CD4 cells after COVID-19. Within the ViraFEST assay, antigen-specific CD4+ T cells underwent expansion with viral peptide pools prior to sequencing. Investigators separated out CD4+ T cells once more than nine days of culture had passed. Between March and December 2020, the person had a SARS-CoV-2 infection that PCR confirmed. Some clones are missing from TCRdb's copy, which holds only in-frame ones; the method was immunoSEQ multiplex PCR. The top ten hold around 35% of the sample, which has tens of thousands of clones, approximately 73% seen once. This receptor was taken from a human donor who had a prior SARS-CoV-2 infection. Specimen: CD4+ T cells from PBMCs cultured with a peptide pool, collected before COVID-19 vaccination.

CDR3 bases: TGCAGTGCGCCCGCCGCGGATGGCTACACCTTC. It codes for CSAPAADGYTF. V usage is TRBV20-1 and J usage is TRBJ1-2; D gene ambiguous. Germline CDR1 reads DFQATT; CDR2 reads SNEGSKA (reference sequence). Trimming cost V 6 bases and J 6 bases, with 11 bases left between them. CDR3 length: 11 residues.